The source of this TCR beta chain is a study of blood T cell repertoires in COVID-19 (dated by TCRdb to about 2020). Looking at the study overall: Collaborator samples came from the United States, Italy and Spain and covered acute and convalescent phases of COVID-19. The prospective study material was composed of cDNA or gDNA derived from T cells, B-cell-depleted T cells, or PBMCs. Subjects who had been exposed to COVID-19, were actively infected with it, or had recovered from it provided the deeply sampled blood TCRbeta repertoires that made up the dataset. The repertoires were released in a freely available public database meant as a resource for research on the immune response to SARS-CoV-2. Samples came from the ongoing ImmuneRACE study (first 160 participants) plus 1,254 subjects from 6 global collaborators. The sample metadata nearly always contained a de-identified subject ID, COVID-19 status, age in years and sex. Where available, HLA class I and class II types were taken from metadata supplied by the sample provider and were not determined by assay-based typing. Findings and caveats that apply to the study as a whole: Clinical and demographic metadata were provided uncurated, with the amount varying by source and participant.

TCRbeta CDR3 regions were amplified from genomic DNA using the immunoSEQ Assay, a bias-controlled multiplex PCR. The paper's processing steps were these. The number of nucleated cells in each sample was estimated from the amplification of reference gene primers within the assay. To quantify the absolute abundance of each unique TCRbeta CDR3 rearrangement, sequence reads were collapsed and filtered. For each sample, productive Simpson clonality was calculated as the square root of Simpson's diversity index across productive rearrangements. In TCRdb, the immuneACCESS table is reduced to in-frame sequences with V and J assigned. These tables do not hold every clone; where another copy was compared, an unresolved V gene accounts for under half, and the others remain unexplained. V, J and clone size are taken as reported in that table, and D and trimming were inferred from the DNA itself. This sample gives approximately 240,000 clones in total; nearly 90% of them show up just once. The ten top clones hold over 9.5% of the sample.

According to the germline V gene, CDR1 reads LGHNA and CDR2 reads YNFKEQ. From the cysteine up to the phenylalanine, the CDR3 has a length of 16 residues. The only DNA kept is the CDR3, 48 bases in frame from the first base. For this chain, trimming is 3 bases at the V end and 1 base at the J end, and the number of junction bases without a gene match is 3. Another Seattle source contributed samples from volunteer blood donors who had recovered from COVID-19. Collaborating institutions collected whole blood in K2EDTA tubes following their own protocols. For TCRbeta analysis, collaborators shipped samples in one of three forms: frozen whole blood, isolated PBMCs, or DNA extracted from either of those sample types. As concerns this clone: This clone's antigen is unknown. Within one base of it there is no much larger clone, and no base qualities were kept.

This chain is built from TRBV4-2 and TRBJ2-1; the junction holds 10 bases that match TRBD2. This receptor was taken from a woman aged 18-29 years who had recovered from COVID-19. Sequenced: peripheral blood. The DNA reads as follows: TGTGCCAGCAGCCAGCTAGCGGGAGAATCCTACAATGAGCAGTTCTTC. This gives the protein CASSQLAGESYNEQFF.